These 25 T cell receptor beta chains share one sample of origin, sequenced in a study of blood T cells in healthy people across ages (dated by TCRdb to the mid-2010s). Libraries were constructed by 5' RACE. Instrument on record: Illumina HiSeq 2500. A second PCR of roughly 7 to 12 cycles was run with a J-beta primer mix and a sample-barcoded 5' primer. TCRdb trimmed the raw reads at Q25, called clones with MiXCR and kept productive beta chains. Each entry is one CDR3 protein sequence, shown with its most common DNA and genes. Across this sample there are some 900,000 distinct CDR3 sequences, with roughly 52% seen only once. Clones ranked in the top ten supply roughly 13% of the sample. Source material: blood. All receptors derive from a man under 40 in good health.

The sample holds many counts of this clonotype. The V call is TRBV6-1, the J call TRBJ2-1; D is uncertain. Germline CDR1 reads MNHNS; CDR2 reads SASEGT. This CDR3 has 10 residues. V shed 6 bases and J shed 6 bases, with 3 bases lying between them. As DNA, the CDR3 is TGTGCCAGCAGGAGCAATGAGCAGTTCTTC. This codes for CASRSNEQFF.

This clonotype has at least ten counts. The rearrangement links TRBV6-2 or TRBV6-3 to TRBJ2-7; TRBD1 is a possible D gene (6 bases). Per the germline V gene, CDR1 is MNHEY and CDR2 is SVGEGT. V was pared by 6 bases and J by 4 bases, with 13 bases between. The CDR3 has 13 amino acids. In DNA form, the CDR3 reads TGTGCCAGCAGCCTCGACAGGCCATACGAGCAGTACTTC. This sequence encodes CASSLDRPYEQYF.

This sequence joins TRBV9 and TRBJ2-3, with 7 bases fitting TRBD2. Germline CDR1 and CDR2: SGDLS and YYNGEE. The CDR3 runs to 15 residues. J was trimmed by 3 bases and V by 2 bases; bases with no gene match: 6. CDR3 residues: CASSVGTTQTDTQYF. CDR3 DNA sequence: TGTGCCAGCAGCGTCGGGACTACACAAACAGATACGCAGTATTTT.

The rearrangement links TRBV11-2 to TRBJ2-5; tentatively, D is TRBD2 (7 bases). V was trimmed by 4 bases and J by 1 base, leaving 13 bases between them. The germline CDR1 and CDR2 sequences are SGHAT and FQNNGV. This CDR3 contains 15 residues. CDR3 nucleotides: TGTGCCAGCAGCTCGTGGGGGGGCCCCCAAGAGACCCAGTACTTC. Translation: CASSSWGGPQETQYF. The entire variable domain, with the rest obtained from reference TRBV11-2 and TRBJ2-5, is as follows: EAGVAQSPRYKIIEKRQSVAFWCNPISGHATLYWYQQILGQGPKLLIQFQNNGVVDDSQLPKDRFSAERLKGVDSTLKIQPAKLEDSAVYLCASSSWGGPQETQYFGPGTRLLVL.

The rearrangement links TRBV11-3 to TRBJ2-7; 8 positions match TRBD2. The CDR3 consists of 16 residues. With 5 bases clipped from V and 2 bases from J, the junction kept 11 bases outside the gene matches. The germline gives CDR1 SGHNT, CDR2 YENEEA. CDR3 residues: CASSPPLAASAYEQYF. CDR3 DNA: TGTGCCAGCAGCCCCCCACTAGCGGCATCCGCCTACGAGCAGTACTTC.

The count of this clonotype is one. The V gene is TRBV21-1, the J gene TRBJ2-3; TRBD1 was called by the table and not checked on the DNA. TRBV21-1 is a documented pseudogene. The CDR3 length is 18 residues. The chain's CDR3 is CASSKGGAVRLLEDTQYF. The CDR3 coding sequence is TGTGCCAGCAGCAAAGGTGGGGCAGTCAGGTTATTAGAAGATACGCAGTATTTT.

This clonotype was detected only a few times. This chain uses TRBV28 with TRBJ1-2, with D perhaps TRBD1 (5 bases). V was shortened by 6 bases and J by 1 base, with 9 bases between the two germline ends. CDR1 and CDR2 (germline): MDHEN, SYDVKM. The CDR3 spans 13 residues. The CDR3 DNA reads TGTGCCAGCAGCCCGGGACTTAACTATGGCTACACCTTC. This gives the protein CASSPGLNYGYTF.

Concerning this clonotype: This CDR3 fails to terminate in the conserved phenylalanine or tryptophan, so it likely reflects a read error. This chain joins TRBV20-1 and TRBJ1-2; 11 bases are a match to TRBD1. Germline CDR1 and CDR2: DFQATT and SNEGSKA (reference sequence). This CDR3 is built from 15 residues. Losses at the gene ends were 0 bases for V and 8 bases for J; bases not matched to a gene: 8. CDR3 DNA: TGCAGTGCTAGAGATACGGGACAGGGGGAATGGGGCTACACCTTA. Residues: CSARDTGQGEWGYTL.

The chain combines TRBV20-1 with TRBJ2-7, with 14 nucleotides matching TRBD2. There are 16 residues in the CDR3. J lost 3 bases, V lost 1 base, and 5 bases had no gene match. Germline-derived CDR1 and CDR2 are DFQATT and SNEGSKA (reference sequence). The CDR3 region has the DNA TGCAGTGCTAGAGTGACTAGCGGGGGGGCCGGCTACGAGCAGTACTTC. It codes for CSARVTSGGAGYEQYF.

The CDR3 loop reads CASSPFALSGTANSPLHF. The CDR3 nucleotides are TGTGCCAGCTCACCGTTCGCTTTAAGCGGGACAGCTAATTCACCCCTCCACTTT. The J gene is TRBJ1-6, the V gene TRBV18; TRBD1 aligns across 7 bases. Germline CDR1 and CDR2: KGHSH and LQKENI. V shed 3 bases and J 6 bases; nucleotides not matched to a gene: 14. This CDR3 has 18 amino acids.

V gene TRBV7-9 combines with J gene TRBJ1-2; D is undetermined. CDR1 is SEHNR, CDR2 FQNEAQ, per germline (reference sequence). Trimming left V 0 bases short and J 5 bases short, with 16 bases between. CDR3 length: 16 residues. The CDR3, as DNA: TGTGCCAGCAGCTTAGCCTACACAGTGGGCCCTTATGGCTACACCTTC. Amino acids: CASSLAYTVGPYGYTF. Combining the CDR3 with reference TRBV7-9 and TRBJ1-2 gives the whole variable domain DTGVSQNPRHKITKRGQNVTFRCDPISEHNRLYWYRQTLGQGPEFLTYFQNEAQLEKSRLLSDRFSAERPKGSFSTLEIQRTEQGDSAMYLCASSLAYTVGPYGYTFGSGTRLTVV.

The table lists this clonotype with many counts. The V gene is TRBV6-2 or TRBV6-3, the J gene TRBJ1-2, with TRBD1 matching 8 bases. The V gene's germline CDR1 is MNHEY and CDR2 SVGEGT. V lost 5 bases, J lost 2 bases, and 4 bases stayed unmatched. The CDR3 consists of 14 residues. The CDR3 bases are TGTGCCAGCAGTGACAGGGGAGGGAACTATGGCTACACCTTC. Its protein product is CASSDRGGNYGYTF.

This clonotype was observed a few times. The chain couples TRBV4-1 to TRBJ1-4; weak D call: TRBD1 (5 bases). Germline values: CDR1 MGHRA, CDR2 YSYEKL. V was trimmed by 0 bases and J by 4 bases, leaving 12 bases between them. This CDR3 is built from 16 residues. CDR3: CASSQDRRTSNEKLFF. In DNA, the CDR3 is TGCGCCAGCAGCCAAGATCGCAGGACAAGTAATGAAAAACTGTTTTTT.

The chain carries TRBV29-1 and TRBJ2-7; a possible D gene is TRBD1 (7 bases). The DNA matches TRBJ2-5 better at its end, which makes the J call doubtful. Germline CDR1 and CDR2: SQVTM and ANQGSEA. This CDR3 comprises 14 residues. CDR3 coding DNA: TGCAGCGTTGAAGCAGGGGGACTCCGGGAGACCCAGTACTTC. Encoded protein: CSVEAGGLRETQYF.

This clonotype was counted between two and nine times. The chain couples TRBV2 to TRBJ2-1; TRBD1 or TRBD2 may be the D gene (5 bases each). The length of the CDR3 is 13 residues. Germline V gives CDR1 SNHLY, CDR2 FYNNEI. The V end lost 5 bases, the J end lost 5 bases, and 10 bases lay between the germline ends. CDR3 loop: CASSFRDDNEQFF. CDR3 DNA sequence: TGTGCCAGCAGTTTTAGGGACGACAATGAGCAGTTCTTC.

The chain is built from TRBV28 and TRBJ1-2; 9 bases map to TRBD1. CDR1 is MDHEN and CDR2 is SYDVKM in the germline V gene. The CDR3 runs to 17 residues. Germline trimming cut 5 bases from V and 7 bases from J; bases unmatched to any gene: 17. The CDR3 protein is CASSLLNPGQGEGGYTF. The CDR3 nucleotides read TGTGCCAGCAGTCTTTTGAACCCGGGACAGGGAGAAGGTGGCTACACCTTC.

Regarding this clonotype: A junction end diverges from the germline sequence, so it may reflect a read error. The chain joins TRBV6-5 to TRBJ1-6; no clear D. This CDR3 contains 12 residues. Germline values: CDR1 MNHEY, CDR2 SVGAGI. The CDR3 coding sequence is TGTGCCACCCAAGTTGTAAATTCACGCCTCCACTTT. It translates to CATQVVNSRLHF.

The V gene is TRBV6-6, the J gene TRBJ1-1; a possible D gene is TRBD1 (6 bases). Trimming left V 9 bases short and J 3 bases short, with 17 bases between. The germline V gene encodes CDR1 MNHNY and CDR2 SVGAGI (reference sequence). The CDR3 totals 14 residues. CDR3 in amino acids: CASNLRGIYTEAFF. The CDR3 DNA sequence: TGTGCCAGTAATCTTAGGGGGATTTACACTGAAGCTTTCTTT.

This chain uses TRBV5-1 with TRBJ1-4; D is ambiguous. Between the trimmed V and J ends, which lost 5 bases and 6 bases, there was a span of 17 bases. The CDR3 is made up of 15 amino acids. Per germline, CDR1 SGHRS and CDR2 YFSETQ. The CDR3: CASSPDRGLYEKLFF. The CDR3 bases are TGCGCCAGCAGTCCCGACCGCGGTCTTTATGAAAAACTGTTTTTT.

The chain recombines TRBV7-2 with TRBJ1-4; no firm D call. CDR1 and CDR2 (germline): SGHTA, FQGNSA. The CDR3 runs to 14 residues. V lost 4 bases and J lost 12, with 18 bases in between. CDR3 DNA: TGTGCCAGCAGCTCGGCTTTTGGCTTCCCGGAACTGTTTTTT. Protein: CASSSAFGFPELFF.

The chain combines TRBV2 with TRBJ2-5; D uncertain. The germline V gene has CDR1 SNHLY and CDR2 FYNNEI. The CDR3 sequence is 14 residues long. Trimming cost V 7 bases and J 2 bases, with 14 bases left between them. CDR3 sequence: CASKKGPNQETQYF. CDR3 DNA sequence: TGTGCCAGCAAGAAGGGCCCGAATCAAGAGACCCAGTACTTC.

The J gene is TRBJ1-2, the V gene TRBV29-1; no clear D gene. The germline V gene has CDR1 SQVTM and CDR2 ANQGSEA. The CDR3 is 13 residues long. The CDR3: CTCLPQENYGYTF. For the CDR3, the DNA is TGCACCTGTCTTCCCCAGGAAAACTATGGCTACACCTTC. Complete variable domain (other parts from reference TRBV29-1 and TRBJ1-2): SAVISQKPSRDICQRGTSLTIQCQVDSQVTMMFWYRQQPGQSLTLIATANQGSEATYESGFVIDKFPISRPNLTFSTLTVSNMSPEDSSIYLCTCLPQENYGYTFGSGTRLTVV.

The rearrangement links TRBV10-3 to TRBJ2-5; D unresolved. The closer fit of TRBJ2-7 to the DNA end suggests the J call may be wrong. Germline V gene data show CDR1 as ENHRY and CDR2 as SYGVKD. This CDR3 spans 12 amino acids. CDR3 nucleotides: TGTGCCATCAGTGAGTACAACTACGAGCAGTACTTC. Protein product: CAISEYNYEQYF.

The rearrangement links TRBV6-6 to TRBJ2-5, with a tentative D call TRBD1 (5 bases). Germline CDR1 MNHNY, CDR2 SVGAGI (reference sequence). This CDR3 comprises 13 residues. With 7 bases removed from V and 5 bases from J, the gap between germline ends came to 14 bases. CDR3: CASISRGSETQYF. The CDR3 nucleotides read TGTGCCAGCATCTCAAGGGGATCGGAGACCCAGTACTTC.

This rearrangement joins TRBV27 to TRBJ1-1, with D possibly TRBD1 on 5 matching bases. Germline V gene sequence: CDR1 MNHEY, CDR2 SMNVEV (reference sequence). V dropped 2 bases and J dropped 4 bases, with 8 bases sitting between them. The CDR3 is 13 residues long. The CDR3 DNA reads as TGTGCCAGCAGTTTAGGCAGGGTCACTGAAGCTTTCTTT. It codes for CASSLGRVTEAFF.